The present T cell receptor (beta chain) was sequenced within a study of Graves' ophthalmopathy and Graves' hyperthyroidism. Regarding the study as a whole: Clonotypes were expanded in thyroid at above 0.001 frequency, and most also appeared in blood.

This clonotype occurred once. Its antigen is undetermined. A read error may be the cause here, since a much bigger clone is one base away. PBMCs were isolated from an approximately 10 ml sample of fresh peripheral blood. The ends were cut back, 5 bases at V and 4 bases at J, with 11 bases in the middle. Germline lookup yields CDR1 MNHEY and CDR2 SMNVEV (reference sequence). The CDR3 runs to 13 residues. For repertoire sequencing, the TCR beta CDR3 regions were amplified from RNA transcripts. The workflow started with a first-round RT-PCR run with HTBI primers and then moved on to a second-round multiplex PCR. TCRdb re-derived calls from the multiplex PCR reads in MiXCR, one entry per CDR3 protein. The data hold about 58,000 distinct CDR3 sequences, with less than 65% observed a single time.

The sequence was collected from an adult woman with Graves' ophthalmopathy. The chain carries TRBV27 and TRBJ1-2; maybe TRBD1 (6 bases). The sequencing sample was made of peripheral blood. In DNA, the CDR3 is TGTGCCAGCAGTCTAAGGGGGGGCTATGGCTACACCTTC. This translates into CASSLRGGYGYTF.